The clone carrying this T cell receptor beta chain was recorded many times. Its target is not known. V lost 1 base, J lost 6 bases, and 16 bases lay in between. CDR1 and CDR2 from the germline V gene are SGHAT and FQNNGV. This CDR3 region has 16 residues. This entry is derived from a study of T-cell reconstitution after alpha-beta-depleted transplantation in children. The authors prepared the TCRbeta library with unique molecular identifiers. From the PCR reads, TCRdb called clonotypes with MiXCR, one entry per CDR3 protein. The data contain around 300,000 distinct CDR3 sequences, 9.5% to 13% of them singletons. Study-level results: Surviving recipient T cells and thymic progenitors accounted for the high day-60 TCRbeta diversity observed in some patients.

The sequence derives from a boy under three years old with acute myeloid leukemia, due to receive a stem cell transplant. The material sequenced was PBMCs, taken before TCRalphabeta/CD19-depleted stem cell transplant. This chain links TRBV11-2 with TRBJ2-1; D gene ambiguous. The CDR3 loop reads CASSLANWQVTNEQFF. The DNA for the CDR3 is TGTGCCAGCAGCTTAGCAAATTGGCAGGTGACCAATGAGCAGTTCTTC.